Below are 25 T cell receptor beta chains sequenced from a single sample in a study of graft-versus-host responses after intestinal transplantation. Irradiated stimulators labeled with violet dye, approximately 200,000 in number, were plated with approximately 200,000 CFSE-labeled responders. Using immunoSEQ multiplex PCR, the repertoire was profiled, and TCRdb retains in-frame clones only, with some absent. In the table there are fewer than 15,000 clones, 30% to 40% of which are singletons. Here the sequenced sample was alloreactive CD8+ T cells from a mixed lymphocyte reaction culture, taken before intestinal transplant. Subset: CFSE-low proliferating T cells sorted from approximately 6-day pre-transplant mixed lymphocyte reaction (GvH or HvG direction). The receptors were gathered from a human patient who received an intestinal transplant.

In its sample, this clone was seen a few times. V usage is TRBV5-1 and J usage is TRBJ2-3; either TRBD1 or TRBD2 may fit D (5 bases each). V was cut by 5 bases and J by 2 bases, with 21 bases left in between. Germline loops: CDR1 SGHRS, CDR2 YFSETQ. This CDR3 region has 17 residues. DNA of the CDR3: TGCGCCAGCAGTTACTCTTCGACCGGGGCCATCACAGATACGCAGTATTTT. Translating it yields CASSYSSTGAITDTQYF.

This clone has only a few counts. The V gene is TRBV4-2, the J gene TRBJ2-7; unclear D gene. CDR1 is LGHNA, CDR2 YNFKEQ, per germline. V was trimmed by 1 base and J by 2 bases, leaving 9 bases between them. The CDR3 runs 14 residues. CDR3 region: CASSQVGEPYEQYF. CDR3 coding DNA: TGTGCCAGCAGCCAAGTTGGAGAACCCTACGAGCAGTACTTC.

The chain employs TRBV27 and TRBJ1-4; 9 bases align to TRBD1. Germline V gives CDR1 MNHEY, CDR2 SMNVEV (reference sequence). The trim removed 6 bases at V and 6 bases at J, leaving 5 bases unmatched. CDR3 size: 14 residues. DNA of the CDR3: TGTGCCAGCAGAACGACAGGGGGGGATGAAAAACTGTTTTTT. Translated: CASRTTGGDEKLFF.

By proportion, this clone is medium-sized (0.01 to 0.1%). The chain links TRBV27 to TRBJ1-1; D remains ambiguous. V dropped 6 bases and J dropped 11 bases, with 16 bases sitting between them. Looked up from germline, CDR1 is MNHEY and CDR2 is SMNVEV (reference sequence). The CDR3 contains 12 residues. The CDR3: CASSSTAAGAFF. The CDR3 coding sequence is TGTGCCAGCAGCTCAACGGCGGCGGGGGCTTTCTTT.

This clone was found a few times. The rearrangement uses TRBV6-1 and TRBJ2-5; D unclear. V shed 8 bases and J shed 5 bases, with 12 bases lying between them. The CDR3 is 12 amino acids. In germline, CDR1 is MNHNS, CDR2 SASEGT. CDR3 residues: CASGQDHETQYF. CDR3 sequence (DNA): TGTGCCAGCGGGCAGGATCATGAGACCCAGTACTTC.

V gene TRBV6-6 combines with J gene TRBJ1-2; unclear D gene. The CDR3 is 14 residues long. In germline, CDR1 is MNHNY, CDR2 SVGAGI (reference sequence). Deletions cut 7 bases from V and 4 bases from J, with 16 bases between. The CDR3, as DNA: TGTGCCAGCACCCATGAGGCGGAGACCTATGGCTACACCTTC. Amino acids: CASTHEAETYGYTF.

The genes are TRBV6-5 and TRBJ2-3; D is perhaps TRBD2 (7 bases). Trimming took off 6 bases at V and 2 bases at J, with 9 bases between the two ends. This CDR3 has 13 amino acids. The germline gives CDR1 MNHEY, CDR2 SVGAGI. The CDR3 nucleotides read TGTGCCAGCAGCGGGGGGCCCACAGATACGCAGTATTTT. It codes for CASSGGPTDTQYF.

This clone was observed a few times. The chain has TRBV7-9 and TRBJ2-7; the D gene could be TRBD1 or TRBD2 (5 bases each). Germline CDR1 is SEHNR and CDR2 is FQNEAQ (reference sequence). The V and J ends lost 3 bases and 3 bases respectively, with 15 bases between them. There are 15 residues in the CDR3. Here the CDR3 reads CASSFTGTENYEQYF. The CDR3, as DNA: TGTGCCAGCAGCTTTACCGGGACCGAAAACTACGAGCAGTACTTC.

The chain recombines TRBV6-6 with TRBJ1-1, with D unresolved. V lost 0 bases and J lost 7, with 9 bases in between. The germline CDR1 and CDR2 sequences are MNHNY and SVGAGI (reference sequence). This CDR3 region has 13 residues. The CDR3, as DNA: TGTGCCAGCAGTTACTCGAACGGGCTTGAAGCTTTCTTT. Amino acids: CASSYSNGLEAFF.

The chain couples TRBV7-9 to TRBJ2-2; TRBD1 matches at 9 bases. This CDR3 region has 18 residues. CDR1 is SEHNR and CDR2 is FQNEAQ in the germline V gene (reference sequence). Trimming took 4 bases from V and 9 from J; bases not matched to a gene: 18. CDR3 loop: CASSSSTIRQGDSRELFF. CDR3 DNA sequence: TGTGCCAGCAGCTCCTCCACTATAAGACAGGGGGACTCTCGGGAGCTGTTTTTT.

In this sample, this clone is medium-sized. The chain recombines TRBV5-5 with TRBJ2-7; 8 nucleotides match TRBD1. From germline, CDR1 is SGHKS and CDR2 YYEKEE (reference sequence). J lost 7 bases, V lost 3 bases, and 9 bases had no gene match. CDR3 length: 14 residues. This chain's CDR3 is CASSWSQGADEQYF. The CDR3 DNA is TGTGCCAGCAGCTGGTCGCAGGGGGCGGATGAGCAGTACTTC.

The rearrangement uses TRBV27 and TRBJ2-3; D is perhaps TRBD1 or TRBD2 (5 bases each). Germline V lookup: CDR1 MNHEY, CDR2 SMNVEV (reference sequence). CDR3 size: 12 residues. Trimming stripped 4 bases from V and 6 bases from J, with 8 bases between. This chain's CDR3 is CASSYWGDTQYF. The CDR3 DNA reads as TGTGCCAGCAGTTATTGGGGGGATACGCAGTATTTT.

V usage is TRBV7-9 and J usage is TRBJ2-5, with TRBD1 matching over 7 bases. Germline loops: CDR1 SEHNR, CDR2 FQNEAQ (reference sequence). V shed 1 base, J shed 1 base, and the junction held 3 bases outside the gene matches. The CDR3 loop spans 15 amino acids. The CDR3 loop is CASSLVGDSQETQYF. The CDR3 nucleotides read TGTGCCAGCAGCTTAGTGGGGGACAGCCAAGAGACCCAGTACTTC.

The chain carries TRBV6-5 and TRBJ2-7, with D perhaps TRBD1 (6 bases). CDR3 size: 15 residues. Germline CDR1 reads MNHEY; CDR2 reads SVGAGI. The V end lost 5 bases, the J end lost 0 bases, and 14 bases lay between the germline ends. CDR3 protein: CASSVRGESSYEQYF. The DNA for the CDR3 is TGTGCCAGCAGTGTCAGGGGAGAGAGCTCCTACGAGCAGTACTTC.

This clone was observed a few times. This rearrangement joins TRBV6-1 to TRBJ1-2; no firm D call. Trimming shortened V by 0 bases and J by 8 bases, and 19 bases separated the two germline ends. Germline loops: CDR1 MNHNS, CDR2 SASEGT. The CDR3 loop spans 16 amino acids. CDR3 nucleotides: TGTGCCAGCAGTGAAGCCCCTGTGGCAGGCAGAGAAGGCTACACCTTC. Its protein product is CASSEAPVAGREGYTF.

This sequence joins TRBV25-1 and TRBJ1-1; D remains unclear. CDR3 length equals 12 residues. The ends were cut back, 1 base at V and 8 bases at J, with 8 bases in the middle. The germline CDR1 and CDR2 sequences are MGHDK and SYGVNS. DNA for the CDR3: TGTGCCAGCAGTGAATCGGGTAGCGAAGCTTTCTTT. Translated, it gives CASSESGSEAFF.

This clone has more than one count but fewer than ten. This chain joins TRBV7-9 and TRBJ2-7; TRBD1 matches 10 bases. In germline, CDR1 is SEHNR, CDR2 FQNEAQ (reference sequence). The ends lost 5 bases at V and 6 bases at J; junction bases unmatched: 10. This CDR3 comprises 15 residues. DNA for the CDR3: TGTGCCAGCAGCCAATGGGACAGGGGCTTTTTCGAGCAGTACTTC. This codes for CASSQWDRGFFEQYF.

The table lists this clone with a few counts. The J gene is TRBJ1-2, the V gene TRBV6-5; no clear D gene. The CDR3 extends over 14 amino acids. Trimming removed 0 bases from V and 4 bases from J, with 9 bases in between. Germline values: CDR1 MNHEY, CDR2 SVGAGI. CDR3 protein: CASSYSEGGYGYTF. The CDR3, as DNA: TGTGCCAGCAGTTACTCAGAGGGCGGCTATGGCTACACCTTC.

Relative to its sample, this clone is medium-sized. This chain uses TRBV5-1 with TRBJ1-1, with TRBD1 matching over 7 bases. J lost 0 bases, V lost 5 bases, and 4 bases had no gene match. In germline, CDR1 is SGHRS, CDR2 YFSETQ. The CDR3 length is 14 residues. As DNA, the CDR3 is TGCGCCAGCAGTCAAGGGGGCATGAACACTGAAGCTTTCTTT. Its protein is CASSQGGMNTEAFF. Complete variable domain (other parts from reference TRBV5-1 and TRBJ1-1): KAGVTQTPRYLIKTRGQQVTLSCSPISGHRSVSWYQQTPGQGLQFLFEYFSETQRNKGNFPGRFSGRQFSNSRSEMNVSTLELGDSALYLCASSQGGMNTEAFFGQGTRLTVV.

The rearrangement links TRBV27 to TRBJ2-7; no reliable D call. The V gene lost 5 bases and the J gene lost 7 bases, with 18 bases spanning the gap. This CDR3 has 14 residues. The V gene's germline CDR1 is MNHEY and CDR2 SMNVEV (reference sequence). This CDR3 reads CASSASPSGREQYF. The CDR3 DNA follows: TGTGCCAGCAGTGCCTCCCCAAGTGGCCGGGAGCAGTACTTC.

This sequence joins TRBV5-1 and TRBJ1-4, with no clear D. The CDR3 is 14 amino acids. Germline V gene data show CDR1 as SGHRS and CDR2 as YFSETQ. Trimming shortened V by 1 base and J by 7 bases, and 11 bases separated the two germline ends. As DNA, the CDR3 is TGCGCCAGCAGCTTGTATAGTGCGGGTGAAAAACTGTTTTTT. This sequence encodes CASSLYSAGEKLFF.

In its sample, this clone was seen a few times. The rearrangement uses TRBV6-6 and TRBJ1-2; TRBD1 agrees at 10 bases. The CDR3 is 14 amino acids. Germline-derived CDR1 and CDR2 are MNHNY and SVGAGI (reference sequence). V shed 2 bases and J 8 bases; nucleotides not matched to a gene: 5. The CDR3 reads CASSYAGTGEGYTF. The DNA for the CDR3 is TGTGCCAGCAGTTACGCTGGGACAGGGGAAGGCTACACCTTC.

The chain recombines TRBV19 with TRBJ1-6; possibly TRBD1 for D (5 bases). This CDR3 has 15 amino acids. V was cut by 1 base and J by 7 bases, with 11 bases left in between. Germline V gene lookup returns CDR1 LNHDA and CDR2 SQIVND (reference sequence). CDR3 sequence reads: CASSIGQGPNSPLHF. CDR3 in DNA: TGTGCCAGTAGTATAGGCCAGGGACCCAATTCACCCCTCCACTTT.

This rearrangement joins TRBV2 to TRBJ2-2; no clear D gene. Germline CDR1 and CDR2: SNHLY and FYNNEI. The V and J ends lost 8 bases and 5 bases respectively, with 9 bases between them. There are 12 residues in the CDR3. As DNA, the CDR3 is TGTGCCAGCCTGGCTGGGACCGGGGAGCTGTTTTTT. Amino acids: CASLAGTGELFF.

CDR3 sequence reads: CSATGTGSYNEQFF. The CDR3 DNA reads TGCAGCGCAACAGGGACAGGGTCCTACAATGAGCAGTTCTTC. V gene TRBV29-1 combines with J gene TRBJ2-1, with TRBD1 matching 9 bases. Germline-derived CDR1 and CDR2 are SQVTM and ANQGSEA. With 7 bases clipped from V and 1 base from J, the junction kept 5 bases outside the gene matches. This CDR3 region has 14 residues.